This entry lists 20 T cell receptor beta chains sequenced from one sample in a study of regulatory T cells in long-lasting Graves disease (dated by TCRdb to about 2021). To prepare the library, multiplex PCR was applied. This sample was sequenced with an Illumina HiSeq 4000. To build TCR beta libraries, CDR3 regions were amplified by Arm-PCR using iRepertoire HTBI primers. Using fastp trimming at Q25 and MiXCR clonotype assembly, TCRdb reanalyzed the public sequencing data and kept in-frame beta chains. Rows are combined by CDR3 protein, so each entry shows the most common genes and DNA. The table for this sample lists 250,000 or so distinct CDR3 sequences; about 20% of them were counted only once. 14% of the sample comes from the top ten. The meaning of the sample's time point label: newly diagnosed GD, antithyroid drugs for less than 3 months. RNA was extracted from PBMCs in TRIzol for both TCR sequencing and RNA sequencing.

These data were also reused for a study on T cells in Graves' hyperthyroidism and ophthalmopathy.

The input for sequencing was peripheral blood mononuclear cells (PBMCs), taken at new diagnosis, from a patient treated with antithyroid drugs. These receptor sequences come from a woman in her 30s with Graves disease. Donor details come from another sample of the same person, matched by shared clones.

This clonotype has at least ten counts. This chain connects TRBV12-3 or TRBV12-4 to TRBJ2-1, with 9 nucleotides matching TRBD1. CDR3 size: 18 residues. V shed 3 bases, J shed 4 bases, and the junction held 13 bases outside the gene matches. CDR3 in DNA: TGTGCCAGCAGTTTCAGGTGGGACAGGGTCAATTGGTACAATGAGCAGTTCTTC. This encodes CASSFRWDRVNWYNEQFF.

This clonotype has ten or more counts. The chain employs TRBV3-1 and TRBJ2-3; tentatively, D is TRBD1 or TRBD2 (6 bases each). V shed 3 bases and J shed 3 bases, with 16 bases lying between them. Germline V CDR1 and CDR2: LGHDT, YNNKEL (reference sequence). CDR3 length: 16 amino acids. CDR3 residues: CASSHHGGGSTDTQYF. The CDR3 nucleotides are TGTGCCAGCAGCCACCACGGAGGGGGTAGTACAGATACGCAGTATTTT.

The V and J genes are TRBV20-1 and TRBJ1-1, with TRBD1 matching 7 bases. V lost 0 bases, J lost 5 bases, and 15 bases stayed unmatched. In germline, CDR1 is DFQATT, CDR2 SNEGSKA (reference sequence). This CDR3 is 17 amino acids long. The CDR3 here is CSARESLEEAGGTEAFF. In DNA form, the CDR3 reads TGCAGTGCTAGAGAGAGTTTGGAGGAGGCAGGGGGTACTGAAGCTTTCTTT.

With regard to this clonotype: A much bigger clone sits one base away, suggesting this may be a read error. V gene TRBV6-1 combines with J gene TRBJ1-1; maybe TRBD1 (6 bases). The CDR3 extends over 13 amino acids. CDR1 and CDR2 from the germline V gene are MNHNS and SASEGT. Trimming took off 3 bases at V and 7 bases at J, with 12 bases between the two ends. The CDR3 spells CASSERTVDEAFF. CDR3 in DNA: TGTGCCAGCAGTGAGAGGACAGTTGATGAAGCTTTCTTT.

Only a few counts were recorded for this clonotype. The genes are TRBV19 and TRBJ1-4; D call uncertain. Germline V gives CDR1 LNHDA, CDR2 SQIVND (reference sequence). Trimming stripped 7 bases from V and 0 bases from J, with 6 bases between. The CDR3 spans 13 residues. The CDR3 spells CASTFATNEKLFF. CDR3 sequence (DNA): TGTGCCAGTACGTTTGCAACTAATGAAAAACTGTTTTTT.

This clonotype appeared many times. The CDR3 coding sequence is TGTGCCAGCAGTTCGACACTAGCGGGGCTCACAGATACGCAGTATTTT. Translation gives CASSSTLAGLTDTQYF. The rearrangement joins TRBV6-5 to TRBJ2-3, with TRBD2 identical over 10 bases. The V segment lost 4 bases and the J segment 2 bases; nucleotides outside the gene matches: 6. CDR3 length: 16 amino acids. Germline V gene lookup returns CDR1 MNHEY and CDR2 SVGAGI.

This clonotype was detected a few times. The chain combines TRBV5-4 with TRBJ2-1; 9 nucleotides line up with TRBD1. Trimming cost V 3 bases and J 7 bases; bases outside gene matches: 8. The germline CDR1 and CDR2 sequences are SGHNT and YYREEE (reference sequence). The CDR3 extends over 15 amino acids. For the CDR3, the DNA is TGTGCCAGCAGCTGGGGACAGGGCCCGAGGAATGAGCAGTTCTTC. Translated, it gives CASSWGQGPRNEQFF.

As regards this clonotype: This probably arose from a read error, given a far larger clone one base away. CDR3: CASSRSGLAAYNEQYF. Written as DNA, the CDR3 is TGTGCCAGCAGCCGCTCGGGACTAGCGGCCTACAATGAGCAGTACTTC. The rearrangement joins TRBV11-3 to TRBJ2-7; 11 bases are shared with TRBD2. Germline CDR1 reads SGHNT; CDR2 reads YENEEA. This CDR3 comprises 16 residues. The V and J ends lost 5 bases and 7 bases, in that order; junction bases with no gene match: 13.

The J gene is TRBJ2-5, the V gene TRBV2; 9 bases line up with TRBD1. The CDR3 sequence is 19 residues long. Losses at the gene ends were 4 bases for V and 6 bases for J; bases not matched to a gene: 21. The germline CDR1 and CDR2 sequences are SNHLY and FYNNEI. CDR3 nucleotides: TGTGCCAGCAGTGGTCCCCCCTTAACAGGGGGCACAAGGAGGCAGACCCAGTACTTC. Translated, it gives CASSGPPLTGGTRRQTQYF. The variable domain in full, completed from reference TRBV2 and TRBJ2-5, reads EPEVTQTPSHQVTQMGQEVILRCVPISNHLYFYWYRQILGQKVEFLVSFYNNEISEKSEIFDDQFSVERPDGSNFTLKIRSTKLEDSAMYFCASSGPPLTGGTRRQTQYFGPGTRLLVL.

As to this clonotype: A much larger clone is a single base away; this may be a read error. The V gene is TRBV7-2, the J gene TRBJ2-1; D ambiguous. This CDR3 spans 16 amino acids. Germline V gives CDR1 SGHTA, CDR2 FQGNSA. The CDR3 nucleotides are TGTGCCAGCAGCTCCTCGGCAGTCGCCTCCTACAATGAGCGGTTCTTC. Its translation: CASSSSAVASYNERFF.

This clonotype was picked up many times. V is TRBV6-2 or TRBV6-3 and J is TRBJ1-5; D is undetermined. Germline lookup yields CDR1 MNHEY and CDR2 SVGEGT. The CDR3 has 12 residues. The V end was cut by 7 bases, the J end by 2 bases, with 6 bases between. The DNA of the CDR3 is TGTGCCAGCACCACAGGCAATCAGCCCCAGCATTTT. Its translation is CASTTGNQPQHF.

This clonotype has ten or more counts. This rearrangement joins TRBV7-2 to TRBJ2-5, with a tentative D call TRBD2 (7 bases). The V gene's germline CDR1 is SGHTA and CDR2 FQGNSA. The length of the CDR3 is 16 residues. Trimming cost V 7 bases and J 2 bases, with 20 bases left between them. CDR3 residues: CASNLGGAGEQETQYF. The DNA of the CDR3 is TGTGCCAGCAACCTAGGGGGTGCGGGGGAGCAAGAGACCCAGTACTTC.

Ten or more counts support this clonotype. This chain links TRBV29-1 with TRBJ2-5, with TRBD2 matching over 8 bases. The CDR3 consists of 15 residues. V was clipped by 2 bases and J by 1 base; unmatched bases: 6. Germline V CDR1 and CDR2: SQVTM, ANQGSEA. CDR3: CSVERAGGPQETQYF. In nucleotides, the CDR3 is TGCAGCGTTGAAAGGGCGGGGGGACCCCAAGAGACCCAGTACTTC.

This clonotype appeared a few times. CDR3 loop: CASSISGMSGNTIYF. The CDR3 DNA is TGTGCCAGTAGTATTTCAGGGATGTCTGGAAACACCATATATTTT. The V call is TRBV19, the J call TRBJ1-3, with TRBD1 as a possible D gene (5 bases). Germline values: CDR1 LNHDA, CDR2 SQIVND (reference sequence). The CDR3 covers 15 residues. V was trimmed by 3 bases and J by 1 base, leaving 10 bases between them. Together with reference TRBV19 and TRBJ1-3, the CDR3 gives the full variable domain: DGGITQSPKYLFRKEGQNVTLSCEQNLNHDAMYWYRQDPGQGLRLIYYSQIVNDFQKGDIAEGYSVSREKKESFPLTVTSAQKNPTAFYLCASSISGMSGNTIYFGEGSWLTVV.

This clonotype was seen at least ten times. This chain links TRBV5-1 with TRBJ1-4, with a tentative D call TRBD1 (6 bases). This CDR3 region has 16 residues. Trimming removed 3 bases from V and 7 bases from J, with 19 bases in between. Germline V gene lookup returns CDR1 SGHRS and CDR2 YFSETQ. The CDR3 is CASSSRGIGAGEKLFF. Written as DNA, the CDR3 is TGCGCCAGCAGCTCAAGGGGGATCGGGGCCGGTGAAAAACTGTTTTTT.

This clonotype was detected many times. V and J are TRBV5-6 and TRBJ1-2; maybe TRBD1 (5 bases). The germline V gene encodes CDR1 SGHDT and CDR2 YYEEEE. The ends were cut back, 4 bases at V and 4 bases at J, with 11 bases in the middle. This CDR3 spans 13 amino acids. CDR3 amino acids: CASSPADSYGYTF. CDR3 nucleotides: TGTGCCAGCAGCCCCGCAGACAGCTATGGCTACACCTTC.

This clonotype was observed many times. This chain connects TRBV20-1 to TRBJ2-1, with D hard to call. This CDR3 has 10 amino acids. Trimming shortened V by 3 bases and J by 9 bases, and 6 bases separated the two germline ends. The germline gives CDR1 DFQATT, CDR2 SNEGSKA (reference sequence). This CDR3 reads CSASRGEQFF. The DNA of the CDR3 is TGCAGTGCTAGCCGAGGTGAGCAGTTCTTC.

This clonotype appeared many times. The rearrangement uses TRBV20-1 and TRBJ2-7, with D possibly being TRBD1 (5 bases). Germline-derived CDR1 and CDR2 are DFQATT and SNEGSKA (reference sequence). Trimming stripped 6 bases from V and 3 bases from J, with 21 bases between. There are 15 residues in the CDR3. The CDR3 nucleotides read TGCAGTGCGCCCCCTATGGGCAGGGATTACTACGAGCAGTACTTC. This sequence encodes CSAPPMGRDYYEQYF.

This sequence joins TRBV5-1 and TRBJ2-1; 10 nucleotides agree with TRBD2. Germline V gene sequence: CDR1 SGHRS, CDR2 YFSETQ. The CDR3 is made up of 12 amino acids. Trimming removed 5 bases from V and 9 bases from J; junction bases left unmatched: 2. In nucleotides, the CDR3 is TGCGCCAGCAGACTAGCGGGGTCTGAGCAGTTCTTC. This sequence encodes CASRLAGSEQFF.

This clonotype was counted ten times or more. J is TRBJ1-4 and V is TRBV15; TRBD1 matches 10 bases. Germline-derived CDR1 and CDR2 are LNHNV and YYDKDF (reference sequence). The V gene end was trimmed by 3 bases and the J gene end by 3 bases; junction bases not matched to a gene: 7. CDR3 length equals 17 residues. The CDR3 protein is CATSSPGQGVSNEKLFF. The CDR3 region has the DNA TGTGCCACCAGCAGCCCCGGACAGGGGGTGTCTAATGAAAAACTGTTTTTT.